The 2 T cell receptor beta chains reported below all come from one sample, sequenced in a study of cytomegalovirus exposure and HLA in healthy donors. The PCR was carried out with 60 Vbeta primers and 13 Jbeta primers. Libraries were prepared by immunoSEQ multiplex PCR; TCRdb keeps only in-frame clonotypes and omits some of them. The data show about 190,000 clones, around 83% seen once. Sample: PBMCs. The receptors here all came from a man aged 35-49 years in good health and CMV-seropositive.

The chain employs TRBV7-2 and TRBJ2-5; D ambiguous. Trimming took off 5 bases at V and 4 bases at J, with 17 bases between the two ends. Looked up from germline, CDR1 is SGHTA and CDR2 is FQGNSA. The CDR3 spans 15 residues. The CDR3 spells CASSQIIMRSETQYF. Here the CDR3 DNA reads TGTGCCAGCAGCCAAATCATCATGAGGTCAGAGACCCAGTACTTC.

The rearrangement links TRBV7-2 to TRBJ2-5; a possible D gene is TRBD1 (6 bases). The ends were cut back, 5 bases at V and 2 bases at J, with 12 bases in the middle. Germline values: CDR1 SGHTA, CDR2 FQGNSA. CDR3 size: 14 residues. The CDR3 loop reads CASSPHGQQETQYF. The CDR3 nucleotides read TGTGCCAGCAGCCCACACGGACAGCAAGAGACCCAGTACTTC. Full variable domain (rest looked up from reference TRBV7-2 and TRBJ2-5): GAGVSQSPSNKVTEKGKDVELRCDPISGHTALYWYRQSLGQGLEFLIYFQGNSAPDKSGLPSDRFSAERTGGSVSTLTIQRTQQEDSAVYLCASSPHGQQETQYFGPGTRLLVL.